This T cell receptor (beta chain) was captured by sequencing in a study of CD8+CD57+ T cells in acquired aplastic anemia. The sequenced patients had an expansion of CD8+CD57+ cells seen by flow cytometry. Genomic DNA served as template for TCR beta VDJ and CDR3 profiling. TCRdb processed the reads anew with MiXCR; each CDR3 protein has one entry. The top ten clones hold 0.7% to 1% of a sample with 450,000 to 600,000 distinct CDR3 sequences, around 32% of them seen once. This clonotype was seen a few times. CDR3 size: 15 residues. Germline V gene sequence: CDR1 SGHTA, CDR2 FQGNSA. V was cut by 1 base and J by 1 base, with 10 bases left in between.

The specimen sequenced was sorted CD4+, CD8+, or CD8+CD57+ T cells (not recorded which) from PBMCs. The sequence was obtained from a human donor with aplastic anemia. The chain has TRBV7-2 and TRBJ2-5, with a tentative D call TRBD2 (5 bases). The CDR3 sequence: CASSLGAAPQETQYF. CDR3 DNA: TGTGCCAGCAGCTTAGGAGCGGCGCCCCAAGAGACCCAGTACTTC.